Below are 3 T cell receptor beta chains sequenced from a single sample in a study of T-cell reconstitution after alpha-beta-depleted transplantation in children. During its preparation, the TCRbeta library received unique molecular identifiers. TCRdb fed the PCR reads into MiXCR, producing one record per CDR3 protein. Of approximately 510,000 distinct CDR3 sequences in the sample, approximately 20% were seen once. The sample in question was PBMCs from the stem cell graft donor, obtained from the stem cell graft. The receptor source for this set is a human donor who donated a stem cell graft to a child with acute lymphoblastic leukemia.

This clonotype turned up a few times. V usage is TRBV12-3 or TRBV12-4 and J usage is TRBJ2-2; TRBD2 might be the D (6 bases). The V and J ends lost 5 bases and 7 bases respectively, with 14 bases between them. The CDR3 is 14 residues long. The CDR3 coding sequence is TGTGCCAGCAGTGCCTCTAGCGATAACGGGGAGCTGTTTTTT. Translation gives CASSASSDNGELFF.

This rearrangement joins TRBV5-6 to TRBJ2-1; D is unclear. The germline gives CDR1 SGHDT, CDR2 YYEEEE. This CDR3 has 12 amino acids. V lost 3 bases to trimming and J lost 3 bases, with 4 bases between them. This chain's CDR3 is CASSSFYNEQFF. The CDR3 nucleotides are TGTGCCAGCAGCTCCTTCTACAATGAGCAGTTCTTC.

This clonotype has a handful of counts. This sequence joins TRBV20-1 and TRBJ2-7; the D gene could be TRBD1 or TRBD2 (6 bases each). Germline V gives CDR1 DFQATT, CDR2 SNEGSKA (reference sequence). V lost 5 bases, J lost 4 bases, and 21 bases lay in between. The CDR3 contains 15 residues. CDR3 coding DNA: TGCAGTGCTTGGACAGTCCTAAGGGGGGAGTACGAGCAGTACTTC. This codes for CSAWTVLRGEYEQYF.